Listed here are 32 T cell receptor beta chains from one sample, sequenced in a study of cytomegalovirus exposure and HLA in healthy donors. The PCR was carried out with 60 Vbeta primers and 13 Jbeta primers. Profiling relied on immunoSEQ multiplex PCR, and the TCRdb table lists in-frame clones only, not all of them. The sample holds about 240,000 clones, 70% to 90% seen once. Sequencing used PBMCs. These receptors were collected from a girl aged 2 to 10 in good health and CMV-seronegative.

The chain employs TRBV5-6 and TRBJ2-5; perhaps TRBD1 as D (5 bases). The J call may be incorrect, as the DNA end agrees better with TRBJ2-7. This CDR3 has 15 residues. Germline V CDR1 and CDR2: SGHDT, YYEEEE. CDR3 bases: TGTGCCAGCAGCTCCCCGGGCAGGGTGTACCACGAGCAGTACTTC. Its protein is CASSSPGRVYHEQYF.

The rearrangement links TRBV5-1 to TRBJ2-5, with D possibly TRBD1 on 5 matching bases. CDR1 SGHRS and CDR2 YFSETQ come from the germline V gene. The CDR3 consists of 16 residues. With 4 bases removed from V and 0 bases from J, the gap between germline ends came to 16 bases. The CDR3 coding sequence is TGCGCCAGCAGCCAATTCCCGACAGTCAACCAAGAGACCCAGTACTTC. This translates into CASSQFPTVNQETQYF. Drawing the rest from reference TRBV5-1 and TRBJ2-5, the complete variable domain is KAGVTQTPRYLIKTRGQQVTLSCSPISGHRSVSWYQQTPGQGLQFLFEYFSETQRNKGNFPGRFSGRQFSNSRSEMNVSTLELGDSALYLCASSQFPTVNQETQYFGPGTRLLVL.

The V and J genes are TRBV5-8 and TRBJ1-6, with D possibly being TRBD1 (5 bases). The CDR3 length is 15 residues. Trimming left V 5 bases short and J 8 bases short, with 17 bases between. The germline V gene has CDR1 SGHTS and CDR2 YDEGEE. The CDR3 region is CASRPRGSGDSPLHF. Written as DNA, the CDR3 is TGTGCCAGCAGACCAAGGGGATCTGGGGATTCACCCCTCCACTTT.

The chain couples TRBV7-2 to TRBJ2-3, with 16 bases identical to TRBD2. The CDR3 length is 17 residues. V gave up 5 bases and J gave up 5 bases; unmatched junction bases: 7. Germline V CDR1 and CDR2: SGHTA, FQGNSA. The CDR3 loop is CASSQGLAGGPQDTQYF. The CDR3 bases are TGTGCCAGCAGCCAGGGACTAGCGGGGGGGCCGCAAGATACGCAGTATTTT.

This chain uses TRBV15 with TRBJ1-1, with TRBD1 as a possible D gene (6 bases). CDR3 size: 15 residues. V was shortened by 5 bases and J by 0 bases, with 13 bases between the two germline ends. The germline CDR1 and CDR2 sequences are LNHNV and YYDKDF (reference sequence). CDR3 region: CATSLPGTLNTEAFF. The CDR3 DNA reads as TGTGCCACCAGCCTTCCCGGGACACTGAACACTGAAGCTTTCTTT.

The DNA of the CDR3 is TGTGCCAGCAGCTTAGCCGGGGAGGGAGAGACCCAGTACTTC. Translation gives CASSLAGEGETQYF. V usage is TRBV7-7 and J usage is TRBJ2-5; 7 bases map to TRBD2. The CDR3 has 14 residues. The germline V gene encodes CDR1 SSHAT and CDR2 FNYEAQ (reference sequence). Trimming cost V 0 bases and J 4 bases; bases outside gene matches: 2.

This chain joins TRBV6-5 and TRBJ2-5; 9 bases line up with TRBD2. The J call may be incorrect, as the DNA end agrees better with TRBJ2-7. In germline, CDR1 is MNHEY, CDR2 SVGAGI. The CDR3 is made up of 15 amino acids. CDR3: CATRLTAGGLGEQYF. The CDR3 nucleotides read TGTGCCACACGACTCACGGCGGGGGGGCTGGGCGAGCAGTACTTC.

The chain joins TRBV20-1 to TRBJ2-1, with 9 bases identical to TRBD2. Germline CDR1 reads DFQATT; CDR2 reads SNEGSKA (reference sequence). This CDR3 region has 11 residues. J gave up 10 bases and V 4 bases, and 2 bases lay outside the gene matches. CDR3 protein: CSAIAGVEQFF. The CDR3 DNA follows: TGCAGTGCTATAGCGGGAGTCGAGCAGTTCTTC.

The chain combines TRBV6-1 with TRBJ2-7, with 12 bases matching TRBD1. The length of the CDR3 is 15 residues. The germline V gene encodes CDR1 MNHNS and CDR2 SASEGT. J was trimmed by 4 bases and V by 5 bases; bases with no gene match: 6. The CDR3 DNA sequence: TGTGCCAGCAGTAGCGGGGGACAGGGGGCGTACGAGCAGTACTTC. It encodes CASSSGGQGAYEQYF.

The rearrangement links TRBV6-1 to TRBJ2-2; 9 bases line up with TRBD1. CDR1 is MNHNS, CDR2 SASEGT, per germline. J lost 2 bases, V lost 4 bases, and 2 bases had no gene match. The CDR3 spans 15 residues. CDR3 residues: CASSGQGGNTGELFF. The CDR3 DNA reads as TGTGCCAGCAGTGGACAGGGGGGTAACACCGGGGAGCTGTTTTTT.

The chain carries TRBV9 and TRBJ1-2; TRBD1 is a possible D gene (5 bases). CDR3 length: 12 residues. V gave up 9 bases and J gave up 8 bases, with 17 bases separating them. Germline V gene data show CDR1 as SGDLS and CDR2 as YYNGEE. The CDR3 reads CATWGVPGGYTF. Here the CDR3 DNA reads TGTGCCACCTGGGGGGTTCCCGGGGGCTACACCTTC.

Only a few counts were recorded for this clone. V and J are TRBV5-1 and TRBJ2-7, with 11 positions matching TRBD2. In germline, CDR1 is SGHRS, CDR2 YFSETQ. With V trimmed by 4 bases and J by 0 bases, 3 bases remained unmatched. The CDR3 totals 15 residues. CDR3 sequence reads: CASSLLAGVSYEQYF. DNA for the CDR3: TGCGCCAGCAGCCTACTAGCGGGGGTCTCCTACGAGCAGTACTTC.

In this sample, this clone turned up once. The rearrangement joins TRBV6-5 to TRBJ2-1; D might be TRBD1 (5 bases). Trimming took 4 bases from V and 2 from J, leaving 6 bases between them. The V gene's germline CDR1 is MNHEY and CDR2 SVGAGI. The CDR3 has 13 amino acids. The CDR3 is CASSWGPYNEQFF. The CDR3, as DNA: TGTGCCAGCAGTTGGGGCCCCTACAATGAGCAGTTCTTC.

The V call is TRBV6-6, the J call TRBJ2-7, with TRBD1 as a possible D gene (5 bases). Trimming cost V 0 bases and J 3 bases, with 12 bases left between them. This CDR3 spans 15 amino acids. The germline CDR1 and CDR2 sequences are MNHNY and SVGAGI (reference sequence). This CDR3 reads CASSYSNRMGYEQYF. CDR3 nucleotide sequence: TGTGCCAGCAGTTACTCGAACAGGATGGGCTACGAGCAGTACTTC.

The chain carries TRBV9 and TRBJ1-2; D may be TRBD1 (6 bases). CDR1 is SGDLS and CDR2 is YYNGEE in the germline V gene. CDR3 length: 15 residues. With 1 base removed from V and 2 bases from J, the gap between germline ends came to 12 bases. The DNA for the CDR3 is TGTGCCAGCAGCGTATCCGCAGGGGCCAACTATGGCTACACCTTC. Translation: CASSVSAGANYGYTF.

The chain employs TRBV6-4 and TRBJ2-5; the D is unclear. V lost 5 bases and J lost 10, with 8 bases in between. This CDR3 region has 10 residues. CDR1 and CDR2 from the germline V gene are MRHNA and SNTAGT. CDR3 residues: CASSPVIQYF. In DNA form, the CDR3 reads TGTGCCAGCAGTCCGGTGATCCAGTACTTC.

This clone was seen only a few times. For the CDR3, the DNA is TGTGCCAGCAGCCACCGGCTAGCGGGGGGGGCTGATACGCAGTATTTT. As protein: CASSHRLAGGADTQYF. This chain connects TRBV7-6 to TRBJ2-3; 12 nucleotides line up with TRBD2. The junction had 9 bases not matched to a gene; V was cut back by 5 bases and J by 6 bases. CDR1 is SGHVS and CDR2 is FNYEAQ in the germline V gene. The CDR3 has 16 amino acids.

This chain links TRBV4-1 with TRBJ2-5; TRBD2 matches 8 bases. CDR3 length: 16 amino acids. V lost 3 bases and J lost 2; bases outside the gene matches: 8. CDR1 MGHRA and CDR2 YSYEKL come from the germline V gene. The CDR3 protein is CASSQGLTSAQETQYF. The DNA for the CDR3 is TGCGCCAGCAGCCAGGGTCTGACTAGCGCGCAAGAGACCCAGTACTTC.

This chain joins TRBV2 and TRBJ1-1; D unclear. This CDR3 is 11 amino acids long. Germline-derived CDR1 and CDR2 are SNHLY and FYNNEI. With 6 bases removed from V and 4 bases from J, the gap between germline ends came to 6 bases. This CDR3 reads CASRSATEAFF. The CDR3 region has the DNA TGTGCCAGCAGGAGTGCCACTGAAGCTTTCTTT.

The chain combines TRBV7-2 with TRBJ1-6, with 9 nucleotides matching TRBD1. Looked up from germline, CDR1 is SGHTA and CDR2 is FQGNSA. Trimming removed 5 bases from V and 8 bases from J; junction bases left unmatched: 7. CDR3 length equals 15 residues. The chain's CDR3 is CASSLTGTGHSPLHF. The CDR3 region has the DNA TGTGCCAGCAGCCTAACCGGGACAGGGCATTCACCCCTCCACTTT. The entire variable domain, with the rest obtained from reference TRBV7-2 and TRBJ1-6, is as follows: GAGVSQSPSNKVTEKGKDVELRCDPISGHTALYWYRQSLGQGLEFLIYFQGNSAPDKSGLPSDRFSAERTGGSVSTLTIQRTQQEDSAVYLCASSLTGTGHSPLHFGNGTRLTVT.

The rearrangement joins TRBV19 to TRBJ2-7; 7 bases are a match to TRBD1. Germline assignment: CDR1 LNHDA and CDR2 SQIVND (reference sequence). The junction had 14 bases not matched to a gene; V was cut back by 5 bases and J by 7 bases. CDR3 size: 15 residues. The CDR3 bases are TGTGCCAGTAGTCGAGACAGGGTTCGTCCGAGAGAGCAGTACTTC. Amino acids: CASSRDRVRPREQYF.

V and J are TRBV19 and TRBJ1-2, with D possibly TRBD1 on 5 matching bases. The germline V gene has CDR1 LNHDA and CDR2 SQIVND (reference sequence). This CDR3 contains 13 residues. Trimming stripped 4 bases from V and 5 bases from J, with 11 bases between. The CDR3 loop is CASSRGAVYGYTF. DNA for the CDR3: TGTGCCAGTAGTAGGGGCGCGGTATATGGCTACACCTTC.

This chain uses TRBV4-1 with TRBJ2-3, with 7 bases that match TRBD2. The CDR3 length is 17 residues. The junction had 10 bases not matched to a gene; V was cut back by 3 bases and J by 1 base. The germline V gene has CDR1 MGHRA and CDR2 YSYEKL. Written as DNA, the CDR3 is TGCGCCAGCAGCCACCAGCTCCCTAGCGGACGCACAGATACGCAGTATTTT. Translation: CASSHQLPSGRTDTQYF.

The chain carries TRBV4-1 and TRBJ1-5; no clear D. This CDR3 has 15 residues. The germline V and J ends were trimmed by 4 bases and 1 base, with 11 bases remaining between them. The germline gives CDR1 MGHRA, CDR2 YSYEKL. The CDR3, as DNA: TGCGCCAGCAGCCTTGACCGGCGGAGCAATCAGCCCCAGCATTTT. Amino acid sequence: CASSLDRRSNQPQHF.

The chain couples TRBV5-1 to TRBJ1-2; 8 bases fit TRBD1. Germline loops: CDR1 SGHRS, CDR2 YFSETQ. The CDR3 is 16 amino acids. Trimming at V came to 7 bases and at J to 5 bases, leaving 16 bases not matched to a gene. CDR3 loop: CASGNPQGQGGYGYTF. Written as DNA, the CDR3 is TGCGCCAGCGGAAACCCTCAAGGACAGGGAGGGTATGGCTACACCTTC.

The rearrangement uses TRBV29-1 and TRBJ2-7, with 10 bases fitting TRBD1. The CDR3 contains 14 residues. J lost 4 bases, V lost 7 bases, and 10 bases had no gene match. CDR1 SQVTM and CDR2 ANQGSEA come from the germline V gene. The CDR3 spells CSAAGQGKLYEQYF. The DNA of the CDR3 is TGCAGCGCCGCGGGACAGGGGAAGTTATACGAGCAGTACTTC.

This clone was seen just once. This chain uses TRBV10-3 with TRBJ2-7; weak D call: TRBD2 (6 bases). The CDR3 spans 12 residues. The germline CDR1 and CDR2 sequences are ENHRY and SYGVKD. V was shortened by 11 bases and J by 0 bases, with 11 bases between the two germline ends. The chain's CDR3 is CAAGPFSYEQYF. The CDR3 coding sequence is TGTGCCGCGGGGCCCTTCTCCTACGAGCAGTACTTC.

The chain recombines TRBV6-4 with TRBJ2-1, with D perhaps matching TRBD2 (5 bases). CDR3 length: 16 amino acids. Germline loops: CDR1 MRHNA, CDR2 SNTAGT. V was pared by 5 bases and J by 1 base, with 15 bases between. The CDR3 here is CASSSSPGNSYNEQFF. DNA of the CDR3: TGTGCCAGCAGTTCTTCCCCCGGGAATTCCTACAATGAGCAGTTCTTC.

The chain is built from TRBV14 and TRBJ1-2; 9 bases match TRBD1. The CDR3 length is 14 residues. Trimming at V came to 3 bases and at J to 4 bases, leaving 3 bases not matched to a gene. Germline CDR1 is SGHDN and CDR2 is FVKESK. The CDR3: CASSQGQGGYGYTF. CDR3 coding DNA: TGTGCCAGCAGCCAGGGACAGGGCGGCTATGGCTACACCTTC.

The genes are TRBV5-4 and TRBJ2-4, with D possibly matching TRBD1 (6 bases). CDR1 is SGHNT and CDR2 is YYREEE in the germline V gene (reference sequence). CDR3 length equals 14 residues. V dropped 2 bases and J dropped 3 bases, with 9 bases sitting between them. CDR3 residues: CASSFQGRKNIQYF. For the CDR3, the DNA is TGTGCCAGCAGCTTTCAGGGGCGCAAAAACATTCAGTACTTC.

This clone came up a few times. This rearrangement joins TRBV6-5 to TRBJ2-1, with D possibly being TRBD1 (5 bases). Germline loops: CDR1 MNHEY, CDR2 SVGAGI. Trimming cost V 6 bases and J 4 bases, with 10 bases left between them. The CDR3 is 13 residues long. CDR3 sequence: CASRKNRYNEQFF. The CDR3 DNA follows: TGTGCCAGCAGAAAAAACAGGTACAATGAGCAGTTCTTC.

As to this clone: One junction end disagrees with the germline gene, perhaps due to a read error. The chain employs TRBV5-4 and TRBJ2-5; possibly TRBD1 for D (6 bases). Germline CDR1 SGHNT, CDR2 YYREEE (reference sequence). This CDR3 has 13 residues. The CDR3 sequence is CASSLDREDTQYF. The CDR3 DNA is TGTGCCAGCAGCTTGGACAGGGAAGACACCCAGTACTTC.